The TCR beta chain described here comes from a study of graft-versus-host responses after intestinal transplantation. The repertoire was sequenced with immunoSEQ multiplex PCR; TCRdb's copy has only in-frame clones and lacks some. The table shows 100,000 or so clones, with approximately 92% occurring only once. A note on this clone: The antigen is not known.

The source is a human donor who was the organ donor for an intestinal transplant. The sample in question was unstimulated CD8+ T cells sorted from spleen or lymph node cells, obtained before transplant.

The CDR3 nucleotides read TGTGCCAGCAGACCCCGGTGGGCGTGGACCTACAATGAGCAGTTCTTC. It specifies CASRPRWAWTYNEQFF. This rearrangement joins TRBV28 to TRBJ2-1; no clear D. CDR3 length equals 16 residues. CDR1 and CDR2 from the germline V gene are MDHEN and SYDVKM. The V end was cut by 6 bases, the J end by 2 bases, with 17 bases between.